The source of this T cell receptor beta chain is a study of CXCR3-negative and CXCR3-positive naive CD8 T cells. In the case of this clonotype: The antigen is not known.

UMI-labeled 5' RACE TRB cDNA libraries were prepared from the cells. TCRdb reprocessed the 5' RACE reads, keeping one entry per CDR3 protein, no DNA. The specimen's table records 70,000 to 95,000 distinct CDR3 sequences. There are 14 residues in the CDR3. General study points: More hydrophobic TRB CDR3s occurred in CXCR3-positive than in CXCR3-negative naive cells. TRBV-TRBJ usage was alike in naive CXCR3-negative and CXCR3-positive cells but differed in memory cells.

Sequencing was done on a sample of naive CXCR3- CD8+ T cells from blood. Subset meaning: CD45RO-CCR7+CD27+CD95- naive CD8+ T cells lacking CXCR3 (TNR3-). The rearrangement joins TRBV12-3 or TRBV12-4 to TRBJ2-1. This TCR was recovered from a human donor in good health. Some clones in this sample may be carry-over from other donors' samples. CDR3 in amino acids: CASSYSGTYNEQFF.